The 31 T cell receptor beta chains below all came from one sample that was sequenced in a study of T-cell reconstitution after alpha-beta-depleted transplantation in children. Unique molecular identifiers tagged the TCRbeta library. Each CDR3 protein gets one entry after TCRdb re-called the PCR reads with MiXCR. The sample contains around 680,000 distinct CDR3 sequences, roughly 15% of which appear only once. Sequenced here: PBMCs from the stem cell graft donor, sampled from the stem cell graft. The receptors come from a human donor who donated a stem cell graft to a child with acute myeloid leukemia.

On this clonotype itself: Given a much more abundant clone one base away, this may be a read error. This likely comes from a read error, as the CDR3 has no conserved phenylalanine or tryptophan at its end. The rearrangement joins TRBV10-3 to TRBJ1-5; D ambiguous. The germline V gene has CDR1 ENHRY and CDR2 SYGVKD. This CDR3 is 13 amino acids long. With 7 bases removed from V and 8 bases from J, the gap between germline ends came to 15 bases. The CDR3 bases are TGTGCCATCAAGGGTGCAAATCGGGAGCCCCAGCATCTT. Protein sequence: CAIKGANREPQHL.

The chain has TRBV7-9 and TRBJ2-1; D is uncertain. This CDR3 region has 11 residues. V lost 3 bases, J lost 12 bases, and 9 bases lay in between. The germline gives CDR1 SEHNR, CDR2 FQNEAQ (reference sequence). CDR3 DNA sequence: TGTGCCAGCAGCTTGGTGGGCGTGCAGTTCTTC. It is translated as CASSLVGVQFF.

This clonotype was observed many times. The chain recombines TRBV29-1 with TRBJ2-1; D possibly uses TRBD1 or TRBD2 (6 bases each). This CDR3 is built from 14 residues. Trimming removed 6 bases from V and 0 bases from J, with 12 bases in between. The V gene's germline CDR1 is SQVTM and CDR2 ANQGSEA. The CDR3 DNA reads as TGCAGCGTGGGGGGCCCAGGCTCCTACAATGAGCAGTTCTTC. Encoded protein: CSVGGPGSYNEQFF.

This clonotype was seen at least ten times. J is TRBJ2-5 and V is TRBV6-5, with D maybe TRBD1 (8 bases). This CDR3 is 17 amino acids long. Between the trimmed V and J ends, which lost 2 bases and 5 bases, there was a span of 21 bases. The germline V gene encodes CDR1 MNHEY and CDR2 SVGAGI. The CDR3 bases are TGTGCCAGCAGTTACAGTCAGGGGGCGGGAGTAGGTGAGACCCAGTACTTC. Amino acids: CASSYSQGAGVGETQYF.

The rearrangement links TRBV2 to TRBJ1-3; weak D call: TRBD1 (5 bases). Trimming took 8 bases from V and 3 from J, leaving 14 bases between them. The germline CDR1 and CDR2 sequences are SNHLY and FYNNEI. This CDR3 spans 14 amino acids. In DNA, the CDR3 is TGTGCCAGCCTTCAAGGGGTTTTTGGAAACACCATATATTTT. Amino acid sequence: CASLQGVFGNTIYF. Together with reference TRBV2 and TRBJ1-3, the CDR3 gives the full variable domain: EPEVTQTPSHQVTQMGQEVILRCVPISNHLYFYWYRQILGQKVEFLVSFYNNEISEKSEIFDDQFSVERPDGSNFTLKIRSTKLEDSAMYFCASLQGVFGNTIYFGEGSWLTVV.

The chain employs TRBV7-7 and TRBJ2-1; 8 bases map to TRBD2. Per germline, CDR1 SSHAT and CDR2 FNYEAQ (reference sequence). The CDR3 is made up of 15 amino acids. The V gene end was trimmed by 5 bases and the J gene end by 9 bases; junction bases not matched to a gene: 12. The CDR3 loop reads CASSTRLASYPEQFF. DNA of the CDR3: TGTGCCAGCAGCACACGACTAGCGAGTTACCCTGAGCAGTTCTTC.

This clonotype was observed at least ten times. The chain uses TRBV20-1 and TRBJ2-7; D might be TRBD1 or TRBD2, each matching 5 bases. With 4 bases removed from V and 2 bases from J, the gap between germline ends came to 9 bases. Germline assignment: CDR1 DFQATT and CDR2 SNEGSKA (reference sequence). The CDR3 loop spans 12 amino acids. The CDR3 sequence is CSAMQGPYEQYF. CDR3 sequence (DNA): TGCAGTGCTATGCAGGGACCCTACGAGCAGTACTTC.

This clonotype was detected ten times or more. The V gene is TRBV20-1, the J gene TRBJ1-1; D gene unclear. This CDR3 is 11 amino acids long. Germline V gene sequence: CDR1 DFQATT, CDR2 SNEGSKA (reference sequence). V lost 7 bases, J lost 0 bases, and 6 bases lay in between. The CDR3 DNA follows: TGCAGTGGACGGATGAACACTGAAGCTTTCTTT. Translated: CSGRMNTEAFF.

This clonotype has a handful of counts. This sequence joins TRBV7-2 and TRBJ1-2; 8 positions agree with TRBD1. V was pared by 5 bases and J by 2 bases, with 7 bases of the junction left unmatched. The CDR3 loop spans 15 amino acids. Germline CDR1 reads SGHTA; CDR2 reads FQGNSA. CDR3 DNA sequence: TGTGCCAGCAGCATGGACAGGGAGGGCAACTATGGCTACACCTTC. Amino acids: CASSMDREGNYGYTF.

The gene calls are TRBV4-3 and TRBJ2-1, with 9 bases that match TRBD1. CDR1 and CDR2 from the germline V gene are LGHNA and YSLEER. The CDR3 is made up of 18 amino acids. J was trimmed by 9 bases and V by 1 base; bases with no gene match: 16. In DNA, the CDR3 is TGCGCCAGCAGCCAAGTAGAGACCTCCAGTACAGGGGGCAGTGAGCAGTTCTTC. This codes for CASSQVETSSTGGSEQFF.

CDR3 in DNA: TGCAGTGCTAGAAGGACTAGCGGGGGGGCTAGGTCCGGGGAGCTGTTTTTT. Protein sequence: CSARRTSGGARSGELFF. This chain connects TRBV20-1 to TRBJ2-2, with 15 bases that match TRBD2. V shed 2 bases and J 6 bases; nucleotides not matched to a gene: 7. CDR1 and CDR2 from the germline V gene are DFQATT and SNEGSKA (reference sequence). The CDR3 is made up of 17 amino acids.

This clonotype was seen at least ten times. V and J are TRBV7-2 and TRBJ1-4; unclear D gene. Trimming removed 0 bases from V and 12 bases from J, with 11 bases in between. CDR3 size: 13 residues. CDR1 and CDR2 (germline): SGHTA, FQGNSA. CDR3 sequence: CASSLAARTELFF. The CDR3 DNA sequence: TGTGCCAGCAGCTTAGCCGCCCGAACTGAACTGTTTTTT.

This clonotype turned up a few times. This sequence joins TRBV29-1 and TRBJ2-7; D gene ambiguous. The CDR3 runs to 11 residues. CDR1 is SQVTM and CDR2 is ANQGSEA in the germline V gene. V was trimmed by 4 bases and J by 4 bases, leaving 8 bases between them. This CDR3 is CSVGNEYEQYF. The CDR3, as DNA: TGCAGCGTTGGAAACGAGTACGAGCAGTACTTC.

The rearrangement uses TRBV5-1 and TRBJ2-3; 8 bases agree with TRBD1. CDR1 SGHRS and CDR2 YFSETQ come from the germline V gene. The CDR3 extends over 16 amino acids. The V and J ends lost 4 bases and 5 bases, in that order; junction bases with no gene match: 12. CDR3 in DNA: TGCGCCAGCAGCGCCAGGACAGGGTCTGAGGGAGATACGCAGTATTTT. Translating it yields CASSARTGSEGDTQYF. The full variable domain, completed using reference TRBV5-1 and TRBJ2-3, is KAGVTQTPRYLIKTRGQQVTLSCSPISGHRSVSWYQQTPGQGLQFLFEYFSETQRNKGNFPGRFSGRQFSNSRSEMNVSTLELGDSALYLCASSARTGSEGDTQYFGPGTRLTVL.

This clonotype occurred many times. The chain couples TRBV10-3 to TRBJ2-2, with 11 bases lining up with TRBD2. CDR3 length: 16 amino acids. V lost 7 bases, J lost 1 base, and 5 bases stayed unmatched. Germline V gene lookup returns CDR1 ENHRY and CDR2 SYGVKD. As DNA, the CDR3 is TGTGCCATCACGGCTAGCGGGGGGAAGAACACCGGGGAGCTGTTTTTT. Its translation is CAITASGGKNTGELFF.

This clonotype occurred many times. The chain employs TRBV4-3 and TRBJ1-1; D not certain. The germline V and J ends were trimmed by 3 bases and 1 base, with 6 bases remaining between them. The CDR3 extends over 13 amino acids. Germline V gene lookup returns CDR1 LGHNA and CDR2 YSLEER. The CDR3 is CASSQNSNTEAFF. The CDR3 nucleotides are TGCGCCAGCAGCCAGAACTCGAACACTGAAGCTTTCTTT.

This clonotype was seen repeatedly, ten times or more. This chain connects TRBV6-5 to TRBJ1-1, with D possibly being TRBD1 (5 bases). Germline lookup yields CDR1 MNHEY and CDR2 SVGAGI. V was shortened by 2 bases and J by 5 bases, with 9 bases between the two germline ends. The CDR3 covers 13 residues. In DNA form, the CDR3 reads TGTGCCAGCAGTTACGCCGGGGGTACTGAAGCTTTCTTT. It is translated as CASSYAGGTEAFF.

This clonotype was recorded at least ten times. This chain joins TRBV20-1 and TRBJ2-1, with D possibly being TRBD2 (6 bases). V shed 0 bases and J shed 2 bases, with 11 bases lying between them. This CDR3 contains 15 residues. Germline V CDR1 and CDR2: DFQATT, SNEGSKA (reference sequence). The CDR3 DNA sequence: TGCAGTGCTAGAGATTGGAGGGGACCCTACAATGAGCAGTTCTTC. Translation gives CSARDWRGPYNEQFF.

This clonotype has a count of ten or more. The gene calls are TRBV4-3 and TRBJ1-2, with 7 bases fitting TRBD1. Germline loops: CDR1 LGHNA, CDR2 YSLEER. This CDR3 is 15 amino acids long. The J segment lost 0 bases and the V segment lost 1 base, leaving 2 bases of the junction unmatched. The CDR3 reads CASSQVTGANYGYTF. In nucleotides, the CDR3 is TGCGCCAGCAGCCAAGTAACAGGGGCTAACTATGGCTACACCTTC.

The gene calls are TRBV15 and TRBJ1-1, with D possibly matching TRBD1 (5 bases). This CDR3 is 15 amino acids long. CDR1 LNHNV and CDR2 YYDKDF come from the germline V gene (reference sequence). Trimming cost V 3 bases and J 0 bases, with 11 bases left between them. The CDR3 reads CATSRDVDMNTEAFF. Written as DNA, the CDR3 is TGTGCCACCAGCAGGGACGTGGACATGAACACTGAAGCTTTCTTT.

This clonotype was counted at least ten times. The rearrangement uses TRBV7-2 and TRBJ1-3; D ambiguous. The V gene's germline CDR1 is SGHTA and CDR2 FQGNSA. The CDR3 length is 13 residues. Trimming removed 2 bases from V and 1 base from J, with 3 bases in between. In DNA, the CDR3 is TGTGCCAGCAGCTTACAGTCTGGAAACACCATATATTTT. This encodes CASSLQSGNTIYF.

This clonotype has a count of ten or more. The rearrangement uses TRBV29-1 and TRBJ2-1; no firm D call. CDR3 size: 10 residues. The V end lost 7 bases, the J end lost 8 bases, and 9 bases lay between the germline ends. Germline assignment: CDR1 SQVTM and CDR2 ANQGSEA. The CDR3 loop reads CSAGRDEQFF. The DNA of the CDR3 is TGCAGCGCAGGACGGGATGAGCAGTTCTTC.

This clonotype was picked up many times. CDR3 bases: TGCAGTGCCGGGACAGAAGGAGTTTGGAATACGCAGTATTTT. Amino acids: CSAGTEGVWNTQYF. This chain connects TRBV20-1 to TRBJ2-3, with 7 bases that match TRBD1. The germline V gene encodes CDR1 DFQATT and CDR2 SNEGSKA (reference sequence). The ends lost 6 bases at V and 7 bases at J; junction bases unmatched: 13. CDR3 size: 14 residues.

This clonotype has at least ten counts. The chain couples TRBV20-1 to TRBJ1-6; D is uncertain. V shed 5 bases and J shed 5 bases, with 16 bases lying between them. CDR3 size: 15 residues. Germline V gene data show CDR1 as DFQATT and CDR2 as SNEGSKA (reference sequence). For the CDR3, the DNA is TGCAGTGCTCCCCTCGGACGGTCGGATAATTCACCCCTCCACTTT. It encodes CSAPLGRSDNSPLHF.

The sample holds a few counts of this clonotype. For the CDR3, the DNA is TGTGCCATCAGTGAGTTACGGGATTCTAAAAACATTCAGTACTTC. Protein product: CAISELRDSKNIQYF. V gene TRBV10-3 combines with J gene TRBJ2-4; D possibly corresponds to TRBD2 (5 bases). V lost 1 base and J lost 4, with 11 bases in between. Germline lookup yields CDR1 ENHRY and CDR2 SYGVKD. This CDR3 has 15 residues.

This sequence joins TRBV20-1 and TRBJ2-3; unclear D gene. CDR1 and CDR2 from the germline V gene are DFQATT and SNEGSKA (reference sequence). The CDR3 is 14 amino acids. The V end was cut by 6 bases, the J end by 4 bases, with 17 bases between. The CDR3 DNA reads TGCAGTGCCGCCTCAAGGTCTTTCGCAGATACGCAGTATTTT. As protein: CSAASRSFADTQYF.

The V gene is TRBV6-2 or TRBV6-3, the J gene TRBJ1-5; perhaps TRBD1 as D (5 bases). Trimming took 6 bases from V and 3 from J, leaving 15 bases between them. Germline V gene lookup returns CDR1 MNHEY and CDR2 SVGEGT. This CDR3 is 15 amino acids long. CDR3 coding DNA: TGTGCCAGCAGCGCCGGGACGGGCCACAATCAGCCCCAGCATTTT. Translated, it gives CASSAGTGHNQPQHF.

The chain links TRBV30 to TRBJ1-1; no firm D call. The CDR3 runs to 15 residues. Trimming took 0 bases from V and 8 from J, leaving 19 bases between them. Germline CDR1 GTSNPN, CDR2 SVGIG (reference sequence). CDR3 protein: CAWSVYPMKVGEAFF. DNA of the CDR3: TGTGCCTGGAGTGTATATCCGATGAAAGTCGGGGAAGCTTTCTTT.

This clonotype was seen many times. This chain links TRBV6-5 with TRBJ2-2, with D possibly matching TRBD2 (6 bases). Germline V gene sequence: CDR1 MNHEY, CDR2 SVGAGI. Trimming shortened V by 0 bases and J by 7 bases, and 15 bases separated the two germline ends. There are 16 residues in the CDR3. CDR3 amino acids: CASSYSFSGRIGELFF. The DNA for the CDR3 is TGTGCCAGCAGTTACTCGTTCTCGGGGAGGATCGGGGAGCTGTTTTTT.

This clonotype was found many times. V gene TRBV20-1 combines with J gene TRBJ1-6; D may be TRBD1 (5 bases). Deletions cut 5 bases from V and 5 bases from J, with 13 bases between. From germline, CDR1 is DFQATT and CDR2 SNEGSKA (reference sequence). This CDR3 is 14 amino acids long. The CDR3 here is CSASRQLHNSPLHF. In DNA form, the CDR3 reads TGCAGTGCTTCTAGACAGCTTCATAATTCACCCCTCCACTTT.

This clonotype was counted ten times or more. The rearrangement uses TRBV6-1 and TRBJ1-2, with D uncertain. The V end was cut by 7 bases, the J end by 2 bases, with 11 bases between. Germline assignment: CDR1 MNHNS and CDR2 SASEGT. The CDR3 runs 13 residues. The CDR3 region is CASTTGENYGYTF. The CDR3 coding sequence is TGTGCCAGCACTACGGGAGAGAACTATGGCTACACCTTC.